This is a list of T cell receptor beta chains from one sample in a study of cytomegalovirus exposure and HLA in healthy donors. TCRdb's table, derived via immunoSEQ multiplex PCR, lists solely in-frame clones and lacks some. The sample records roughly 150,000 clones, 76% being singletons. The material sequenced was PBMCs. These receptors all come from a man aged 40-55 years in good health and CMV-seronegative. The conserved cysteine and the conserved F or W are not part of the CDR3 here. A clone size is listed for some rows: how often the clone was seen (once, few, many), or a class if it is expanded.

J gene	V gene	clone size	CDR3 protein
TRBJ2-2	TRBV9	.	ASSAWGQGTGELF
TRBJ1-6	TRBV10-2	.	ASAGQGAAMDNSPLH
TRBJ1-5	TRBV5-4	many	ASSREAGQPQH
TRBJ2-1	TRBV11-2	.	ASSLWRGDNEQF
TRBJ1-1	TRBV18	.	ASSPWDYEAF
TRBJ2-3	TRBV11-3	.	ASSLDLLGTGSDTQY
TRBJ2-5	TRBV5-4	.	ASGERETQY
TRBJ1-4	TRBV5-4	once	ASSLSRGHEKLF
TRBJ2-2	TRBV6-5	.	ASTRTGRYTGELF
TRBJ2-7	TRBV2	.	ASSAGRGSYEQY
TRBJ1-6	TRBV4-1	.	ASSQAWDRGNSPLH
TRBJ2-7	TRBV4-2	.	ASSQVTLAGGPAEQY
TRBJ1-1	TRBV29-1	.	SALVGTEAF
TRBJ2-1	TRBV29-1	.	SVAMRGYNEQF
TRBJ2-3	TRBV5-1	.	ASSLTSGVSDTQY
TRBJ2-3	TRBV7-9	.	ASTQAGPDTQY
TRBJ2-5	TRBV14	.	ASSQDSVDRVQETQY
TRBJ1-4	TRBV6-5	.	ASSYSGAVMNEKLF
TRBJ2-7	TRBV10-3	.	AISELHRDRGYYEQY